The T cell receptor (beta chain) described here comes from a study of CD8 T cells in ankylosing spondylitis. Findings of the study overall: Blood of patients with ankylosing spondylitis appeared to be characterized by a TCR beta motif of seven or eight highly homologous variants. Reports of some motif variants in reactive arthritis synovial fluid and blood predate this one.

Making the TCR beta libraries involved quantitative 5'-RACE with molecular barcodes. TCRdb processed the 5' RACE reads anew with MiXCR; each CDR3 protein has one entry. Here the sample spans 200,000 to 300,000 distinct CDR3 sequences, 8.6% being singletons. CDR3 length equals 12 residues. Trimming cost V 1 base and J 6 bases, with 6 bases left between them. Germline lookup yields CDR1 SGHKS and CDR2 YYEKEE (reference sequence). The table lists this clonotype with many counts. Its antigen is still unknown. V is TRBV5-5 and J is TRBJ2-3, with D tentatively TRBD2 (5 bases). The specimen was blood, either unsorted or a sorted T cell fraction (not recorded which). The source is a male donor with ankylosing spondylitis or in good health (not recorded which). CDR3: CASSLREDTQYF. DNA for the CDR3: TGTGCCAGCAGCTTGAGGGAGGATACGCAGTATTTT. Full variable domain (remainder filled in from reference TRBV5-5 and TRBJ2-3): DAGVTQSPTHLIKTRGQQVTLRCSPISGHKSVSWYQQVLGQGPQFIFQYYEKEERGRGNFPDRFSARQFPNYSSELNVNALLLGDSALYLCASSLREDTQYFGPGTRLTVL.